The rows below give T cell receptor beta chains drawn from one sample of a study of cytomegalovirus exposure and HLA in healthy donors. Data came from immunoSEQ multiplex PCR; TCRdb stores just in-frame clones and leaves some out. Listed are fewer than 200,000 clones; 5.5% to 7.5% falls within the top ten. Sequencing was performed on PBMCs. The receptors stem from a man younger than 45 in good health and CMV-seronegative. CDR3s leave out the opening cysteine and the closing phenylalanine or tryptophan.

TRBV7-9	TRBJ2-1	AIATSHNEQF
TRBV14	TRBJ2-2	ASSQALPGQGPTGELF
TRBV6-4	-	AIPAASYEQY
TRBV5-1	TRBJ2-5	ATATRQQETQY
TRBV11-2	TRBJ1-2	ASSLDPRTAADT
TRBV9	TRBJ2-2	ASSVARGGAAGELF
TRBV9	TRBJ2-7	ASSVVPGTYEQY
TRBV28	TRBJ2-7	ASSSTVTGFIGEQY
TRBV19	TRBJ1-2	ATTTFSGSVNYGYT
TRBV5-6	TRBJ2-7	ASSLANRDEQY
TRBV28	TRBJ2-1	ASSNSYIYNEQF
TRBV9	TRBJ1-2	ASSVGGQGIYGYT
TRBV2	TRBJ1-1	ATIIEQANTEAF
TRBV2	TRBJ2-3	ASSEADTYTDTQY
TRBV30	TRBJ1-4	AWRQAGIREKLF
TRBV6-5	TRBJ1-4	ASSGADTTNEKLF
TRBV27	TRBJ2-3	ASSLKGQFTQY
TRBV5-1	TRBJ2-3	ASSFRNAGTSGSTDTQY
TRBV7-2	TRBJ2-7	ASSLGPLAGLYEQY
TRBV30	TRBJ1-5	AWSTVHSNQPQH
TRBV9	-	ASSVGTGQGPSYEQY
TRBV6-4	TRBJ2-3	ASSDKGLADTQY
TRBV6-5	TRBJ2-7	ASSYLASGNRYEQY
TRBV7-8	TRBJ1-6	ASSLARQGAISPLH
TRBV11-2	TRBJ2-7	ASSLGVYEQY
TRBV28	-	ASSSAGLAGISYEQY
TRBV9	TRBJ2-5	ASSVGLAGAETQY
TRBV7-9	TRBJ2-7	ASSFGTRLAAHYEQY
TRBV27	TRBJ1-2	ASSRGQGVYGYT
TRBV10-3	-	AISPPDRSYEQY
TRBV5-1	TRBJ2-7	ASSAGQGVYEQY
TRBV18	TRBJ2-7	ASSPPSGDRAYEQY
TRBV5-1	TRBJ1-4	ASSPRQGLAFATNEKLF
TRBV18	TRBJ1-1	ASSPRLAGMNTEAF
TRBV6-4	TRBJ1-5	ASSMGQLMGYQPQH
TRBV6-1	TRBJ2-3	ASSEAGLSGGDTQY
TRBV19	TRBJ1-1	ASRTHWQGGEAF
TRBV5-1	TRBJ2-3	ASSFSGTDTQY
TRBV11-3	TRBJ2-5	ASSLVGRQETQY
TRBV9	TRBJ1-5	ASSVAIGENQPQH
TRBV29-1	TRBJ2-1	SVEEYIAGGLSYNEQF
TRBV29-1	TRBJ1-2	SVAGDSSNYGYT
TRBV27	TRBJ1-2	ASSPTTGYGYT
TRBV11-2	-	ASSPESSSVSYEQY
TRBV5-1	TRBJ1-2	ASSPLGGKGYT